The clone carrying this T cell receptor (beta chain) was recorded a few times. Its specificity is unknown. None of the included patients had other autoimmune diseases, uncontrolled infections, pregnancy or lactation, as these led to exclusion. Physicians reached a diagnosis by relying on clinical symptoms, serum thyroxine, TRAb, thyroid ultrasound and orbital computed tomography. The PBMCs used were ones drawn from 7.5 to 10 ml of fresh peripheral blood. The CDR3 runs to 15 residues. Trimming removed 0 bases from V and 7 bases from J, with 10 bases in between. CDR1 and CDR2 (germline): LGHDT, YNNKEL (reference sequence). These data come from a study of Graves' ophthalmopathy and Graves' hyperthyroidism. Overall study findings and caveats: In blood appeared most of the expanded thyroid clonotypes whose frequency exceeded 0.001.

The study amplified TCR beta CDR3 regions using RNA transcripts. First-round RT-PCR used HTBI primers; second-round multiplex PCR followed. Each CDR3 protein gets one entry after TCRdb re-called the multiplex PCR reads with MiXCR. Of about 400,000 distinct CDR3 sequences listed, 15% are singletons. The V gene is TRBV3-1, the J gene TRBJ1-6; no firm D call. The sample consisted of peripheral blood. This clonotype was obtained from a woman under 30 with stable Graves' hyperthyroidism. CDR3 residues: CASSQDGGQNSPLHF. The CDR3 DNA reads TGTGCCAGCAGCCAAGATGGCGGCCAAAATTCACCCCTCCACTTT.